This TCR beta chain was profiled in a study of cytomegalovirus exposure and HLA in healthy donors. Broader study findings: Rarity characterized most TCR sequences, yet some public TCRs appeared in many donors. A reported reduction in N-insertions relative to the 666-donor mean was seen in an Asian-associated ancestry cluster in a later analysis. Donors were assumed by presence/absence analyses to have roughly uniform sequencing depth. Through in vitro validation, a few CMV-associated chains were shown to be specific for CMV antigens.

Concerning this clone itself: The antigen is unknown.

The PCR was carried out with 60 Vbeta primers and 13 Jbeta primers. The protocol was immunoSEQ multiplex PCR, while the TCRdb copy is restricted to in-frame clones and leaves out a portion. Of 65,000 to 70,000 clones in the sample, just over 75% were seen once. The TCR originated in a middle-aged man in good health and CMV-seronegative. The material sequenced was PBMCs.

The CDR3 here is CASSLGQGFTREQYF. The CDR3 nucleotides are TGCGCCAGCAGCTTGGGACAGGGGTTTACAAGGGAGCAGTACTTC. V and J are TRBV5-1 and TRBJ2-7; 8 bases line up with TRBD1. There are 15 residues in the CDR3. CDR1 and CDR2 from the germline V gene are SGHRS and YFSETQ. Trimming at V came to 0 bases and at J to 7 bases, leaving 9 bases not matched to a gene. Supplemented by reference TRBV5-1 and TRBJ2-7, the full variable domain reads KAGVTQTPRYLIKTRGQQVTLSCSPISGHRSVSWYQQTPGQGLQFLFEYFSETQRNKGNFPGRFSGRQFSNSRSEMNVSTLELGDSALYLCASSLGQGFTREQYFGPGTRLTVT.